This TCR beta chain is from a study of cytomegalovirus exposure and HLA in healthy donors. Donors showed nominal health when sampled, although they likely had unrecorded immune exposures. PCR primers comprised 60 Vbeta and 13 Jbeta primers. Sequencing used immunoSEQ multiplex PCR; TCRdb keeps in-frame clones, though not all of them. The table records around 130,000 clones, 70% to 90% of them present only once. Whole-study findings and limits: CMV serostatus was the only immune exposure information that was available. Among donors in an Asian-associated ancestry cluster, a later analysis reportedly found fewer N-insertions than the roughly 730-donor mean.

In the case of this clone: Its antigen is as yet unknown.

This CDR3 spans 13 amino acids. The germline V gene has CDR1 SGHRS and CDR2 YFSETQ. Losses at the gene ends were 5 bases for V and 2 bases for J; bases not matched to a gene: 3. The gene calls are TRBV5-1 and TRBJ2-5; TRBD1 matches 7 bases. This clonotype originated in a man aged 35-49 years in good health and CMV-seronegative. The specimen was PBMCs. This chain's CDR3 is CASRGQIQETQYF. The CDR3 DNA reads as TGCGCCAGCAGGGGACAGATTCAAGAGACCCAGTACTTC.